This T cell receptor beta chain was captured in a study of regulatory T cells in long-lasting Graves disease. Study-level findings and limits: Persistent disease was characterized by preferential usage of TRBV28, TRBJ1-2 and TRBJ2-5.

Notes on this clonotype: Its antigen is as yet unknown.

The time point was: newly diagnosed GD, antithyroid drugs for less than 3 months. RNA isolated from PBMCs was used to make the TCR library. The germline V gene encodes CDR1 LNHDA and CDR2 SQIVND (reference sequence). With 6 bases removed from V and 0 bases from J, the gap between germline ends came to 15 bases. The CDR3 consists of 15 residues. Arm-PCR of CDR3 regions and iRepertoire HTBI primers were the basis on which TCR beta libraries were built. TCRdb fed the multiplex PCR reads into MiXCR, producing one record per CDR3 protein. Of some 450,000 distinct CDR3 sequences in the sample, about 15% were seen once. These same records also appear under a second study, on T cells in Graves' hyperthyroidism and ophthalmopathy. That publication notes: Diagnosis of hyperthyroidism was new in patients aged 18 to 65, and its duration was under 2 months.

The sequencing used peripheral blood mononuclear cells (PBMCs), collected at new diagnosis, from a patient treated with antithyroid drugs. This receptor was taken from a woman aged 25 to 39 with Graves disease. The rearrangement joins TRBV19 to TRBJ2-7; D remains ambiguous. The CDR3 region is CASSLSAEISYEQYF. The CDR3 DNA is TGTGCCAGTAGCCTTTCGGCGGAGATCTCCTACGAGCAGTACTTC.